This is a list of T cell receptor beta chains from one sample in a study of cytomegalovirus exposure and HLA in healthy donors. Repertoires were generated with immunoSEQ multiplex PCR, while TCRdb's copy carries only in-frame clones and drops some. Of a few hundred thousand clones in the sample, under 95% are singletons; the top ten hold more than 1%. Material: PBMCs. Source of these receptors: a young woman in good health and CMV-seronegative. Both conserved end residues are part of each CDR3. D genes are given only for firm matches. Clone size is stated in some rows and not others, as once, few, many or a class when expanded.

size: -
length: 14
V: TRBV16
J: TRBJ1-1
D: -
CDR3: CASSQGRVGTEAFF
DNA: TGTGCCAGCAGCCAAGGCCGGGTCGGAACTGAAGCTTTCTTT

size: -
length: 13
V: TRBV5-1
J: TRBJ2-7
D: -
CDR3: CASSPEQSYEQYF
DNA: TGCGCCAGCAGTCCTGAACAATCCTACGAGCAGTACTTC

size: few
length: 12
V: TRBV7-9
J: TRBJ2-1
D: -
CDR3: CASSFGGSGQFF
DNA: TGTGCCAGCAGCTTTGGGGGCAGTGGGCAGTTCTTC

size: -
length: 12
V: TRBV9
J: TRBJ2-7
D: -
CDR3: CASSVDGYEQYF
DNA: TGTGCCAGCAGCGTAGACGGCTACGAGCAGTACTTC

size: -
length: 15
V: TRBV19
J: TRBJ1-5
D: -
CDR3: CASSMEARGSQPQHF
DNA: TGTGCCAGTAGTATGGAGGCCAGAGGAAGTCAGCCCCAGCATTTT

size: -
length: 15
V: TRBV6-1
J: TRBJ1-3
D: -
CDR3: CASTPLEGTGNTIYF
DNA: TGTGCCAGCACCCCACTGGAGGGAACTGGAAACACCATATATTTT

size: -
length: 16
V: TRBV6-5
J: TRBJ1-2
D: TRBD1
CDR3: CASSYDGTGSTYGYTF
DNA: TGTGCCAGCAGTTACGATGGGACAGGGTCAACTTATGGCTACACCTTC

size: -
length: 15
V: TRBV7-2
J: TRBJ1-3
D: -
CDR3: CASSSGGSSGNTIYF
DNA: TGTGCCAGCAGCTCCGGCGGTTCCTCTGGAAACACCATATATTTT

size: once
length: 14
V: TRBV11-2
J: TRBJ2-7
D: TRBD2
CDR3: CASSVSGRTYEQYF
DNA: TGTGCCAGCAGCGTTAGCGGGCGAACCTACGAGCAGTACTTC

size: -
length: 15
V: TRBV7-8
J: TRBJ1-2
D: TRBD1
CDR3: CASSSRTGSPYGYTF
DNA: TGTGCCAGCAGCTCCCGGACAGGGTCACCCTATGGCTACACCTTC

size: -
length: 16
V: TRBV6-5
J: TRBJ1-5
D: -
CDR3: CASSLQRAGGNQPQHF
DNA: TGTGCCAGCAGTTTACAGAGGGCTGGGGGCAATCAGCCCCAGCATTTT

size: -
length: 16
V: TRBV7-9
J: TRBJ2-1
D: TRBD1
CDR3: CASSLATGPWFNEQFF
DNA: TGTGCCAGCAGCTTAGCGACAGGGCCTTGGTTCAATGAGCAGTTCTTC

size: -
length: 18
V: TRBV5-1
J: TRBJ1-1
D: TRBD1
CDR3: CASRLWGTGSRGDTEAFF
DNA: TGCGCCAGCAGGCTCTGGGGGACAGGGTCGAGGGGAGACACTGAAGCTTTCTTT

size: -
length: 15
V: TRBV5-1
J: TRBJ1-4
D: -
CDR3: CASSLATVRGEKLFF
DNA: TGCGCCAGCAGCTTGGCGACAGTTAGAGGTGAAAAACTGTTTTTT

size: -
length: 13
V: TRBV6-1
J: TRBJ2-2
D: -
CDR3: CASSGLVPGELFF
DNA: TGTGCCAGCAGTGGACTCGTTCCCGGGGAGCTGTTTTTT

size: -
length: 14
V: TRBV6-5
J: TRBJ1-4
D: -
CDR3: CASSYSRANEKLFF
DNA: TGTGCCAGCAGTTACTCACGGGCTAATGAAAAACTGTTTTTT

size: -
length: 16
V: TRBV6-6
J: TRBJ2-1
D: TRBD2
CDR3: CASSYSKGLAGHEQFF
DNA: TGTGCCAGCAGTTACTCGAAGGGACTAGCGGGACATGAGCAGTTCTTC

size: -
length: 15
V: TRBV19
J: TRBJ2-7
D: -
CDR3: CASSSGDSPVSEQYF
DNA: TGTGCCAGTAGTAGTGGGGACTCTCCGGTGAGCGAGCAGTACTTC